This TCR beta chain was captured by sequencing in a study of T cell responses to AZD1222 COVID-19 vaccine. Whole-study findings and limits: Most donors were white British and more were female, and clonal diversity was possibly underestimated. Just five to seven people given AZD1222 tested seropositive at baseline. Mapped onto spike, vaccine-associated CD4 TCRs spanned it and were dominant at 160-218 and 743-854.

Germline CDR1 is MGHRA and CDR2 is YSYEKL. There are 15 residues in the CDR3. The V gene lost 1 base and the J gene lost 0 bases, with 8 bases spanning the gap. Assay: immunoSEQ multiplex PCR; the TCRdb copy retains only in-frame clones and omits some. The data show about 110,000 clones, with 84% seen just once and under 10% held by the top ten. In regard to this clone: Its antigen is currently unknown.

The TCR comes from an adult in good health. This sample comprised peripheral blood, obtained on day 0 of AZD1222 vaccination. The chain has TRBV4-1 and TRBJ2-3, with D tentatively TRBD2 (5 bases). The chain's CDR3 is CASSQGGISTDTQYF. For the CDR3, the DNA is TGCGCCAGCAGCCAAGGAGGGATTAGCACAGATACGCAGTATTTT.